The sequence of this T cell receptor (beta chain) was determined in a study of T-cell memory formation after mild COVID-19. The wider study: Largely, TCR clusters stayed within a single donor.

Overall study findings and caveats: Those CD4+ clones that contracted were mainly in CM and EM (CD8+ ones in EMRA). Pre-infection memory harbored some responding clones, suggesting cross-reactive memory joined. Later expanders leaned toward CD4+, whereas clones contracting from day 15 to 85 were balanced CD4/CD8.

TCRdb recomputed calls from the 5' RACE reads with MiXCR, one row per CDR3 protein. The sample lists roughly 400,000 distinct CDR3 sequences, approximately 16% occurring once. The CDR3 is 13 amino acids. V lost 5 bases, J lost 7 bases, and 11 bases lay in between. Germline CDR1 and CDR2: SEHNR and FQNEAQ (reference sequence). This clonotype showed up just once. The antigen is undetermined. Sample: PBMCs or a T cell subset sorted from them (not recorded which). The clonotype originates from a man younger than 35 who had mild COVID-19 (a few samples of this study predate the infection). Cell type and time point are not known. V gene TRBV7-9 combines with J gene TRBJ1-4; tentatively, D is TRBD1 (5 bases). The DNA for the CDR3 is TGTGCCAGCAGCCGGGACCAGGTTGAAAAACTGTTTTTT. It encodes CASSRDQVEKLFF.